A selection of T cell receptor beta chains follows, all from one sample in a study of human T cells and chemical hapten exposure. TCRdb passed the RACE reads through MiXCR, listing each CDR3 protein once. The sample has 350,000 or so distinct CDR3 sequences; around 7% are singletons. This sample comprised whole blood, obtained in connection with sensitization to the hapten diphenylcyclopropenone (DPC). These receptors were taken from a woman between 18 and 29 years old with alopecia areata. Some clones in this sample may be carry-over from other donors' samples. Both conserved end residues are part of each CDR3. D genes are given only for firm matches. Size is stated for part of the rows, as once, few or many counts, or as a class when the clone is expanded.

J gene,clone size,V gene,D gene,CDR3 protein,CDR3 DNA
TRBJ2-1,few,TRBV2,TRBD1,CASSSGTGASEQFF,TGTGCCAGCAGCTCCGGGACAGGGGCCAGTGAGCAGTTCTTC
TRBJ1-3,few,TRBV7-2,TRBD1,CASSLVGRGLGNTIYF,TGTGCCAGCAGCTTAGTCGGCAGGGGGCTTGGAAACACCATATATTTT
TRBJ2-4,-,TRBV15,TRBD2,CATSRVVGEGNIQYF,TGTGCCACCAGCAGAGTCGTTGGGGAGGGGAACATTCAGTACTTC
TRBJ2-7,many,TRBV7-9,-,CASSRAGTYEQYF,TGTGCCAGCAGCCGGGCGGGTACCTACGAGCAGTACTTC
TRBJ1-5,-,TRBV20-1,-,CSARELQINQPQHF,TGCAGTGCTAGGGAGTTGCAGATAAATCAGCCCCAGCATTTT
TRBJ2-1,-,TRBV11-1,-,CASSLEGPLGNEQFF,TGTGCCAGCAGCTTAGAAGGTCCTCTAGGGAATGAGCAGTTCTTC
TRBJ2-1,-,TRBV6-2/TRBV6-3,TRBD2,CASSRTSGGIEQFF,TGTGCCAGCAGTAGGACTAGCGGGGGGATCGAGCAGTTCTTC
TRBJ2-1,-,TRBV3-1,TRBD2,CASSQSGGVSNEQFF,TGTGCCAGCAGCCAAAGCGGGGGGGTTTCCAATGAGCAGTTCTTC
TRBJ2-1,-,TRBV10-3,-,CAISEDTNYFNEQFF,TGTGCCATCAGTGAGGACACCAACTATTTTAATGAGCAGTTCTTC
TRBJ1-3,few,TRBV27,-,CASSPHQREPGNTIYF,TGTGCCAGCAGTCCCCATCAGAGGGAACCAGGAAACACCATATATTTT
TRBJ1-1,-,TRBV3-1,-,CASSQDSRTDGEAFF,TGTGCCAGCAGCCAAGACAGTCGGACAGATGGTGAAGCTTTCTTT
TRBJ2-7,few,TRBV20-1,-,CSARTSQGSGAYEQYF,TGCAGTGCTAGGACATCCCAGGGGTCTGGGGCCTACGAGCAGTACTTC
TRBJ2-3,many,TRBV7-3,-,CASSPMDLSTDTQYF,TGTGCCAGCAGCCCCATGGACCTGAGCACAGATACGCAGTATTTT
TRBJ2-3,few,TRBV12-3/TRBV12-4,TRBD2,CASITPRDGSGGYTQYF,TGTGCCAGCATAACTCCTCGGGACGGCTCCGGGGGGTATACGCAGTATTTT
TRBJ2-3,-,TRBV7-9,TRBD2,CASSPRPGGGHTDTQYF,TGTGCCAGCAGCCCGCGCCCGGGCGGGGGGCACACAGATACGCAGTATTTT
TRBJ1-5,-,TRBV5-5,-,CASSLLPTQIQPQHF,TGTGCCAGCAGCTTATTGCCAACTCAGATTCAGCCCCAGCATTTT
TRBJ2-4,-,TRBV20-1,-,CSGGTGQLAKNIQYF,TGCAGTGGCGGAACCGGACAGCTAGCCAAAAACATTCAGTACTTC
TRBJ2-3,few,TRBV9,-,CASSGTPGGNTQYF,TGTGCCAGCAGCGGAACACCTGGGGGGAATACGCAGTATTTT
TRBJ2-1,-,TRBV19,TRBD1,CASSGRDRVAHEQFF,TGTGCCAGTAGTGGTAGGGACAGGGTGGCCCATGAGCAGTTCTTC
TRBJ2-4,-,TRBV29-1,-,CSVGATGTLNIQYF,TGCAGCGTCGGGGCAACAGGGACTTTAAACATTCAGTACTTC
TRBJ2-7,-,TRBV2,TRBD2,CASSELASGGSEQYF,TGTGCCAGCAGTGAATTGGCTAGCGGGGGCTCGGAGCAGTACTTC
TRBJ2-2,few,TRBV29-1,TRBD1,CSVVRNHRDRDITGELFF,TGCAGCGTTGTGAGAAACCACCGGGACAGAGACATCACCGGGGAGCTGTTTTTT
TRBJ1-6,-,TRBV12-3/TRBV12-4,-,CATNRATYNSPLHF,TGTGCCACCAACCGGGCTACATATAATTCACCCCTCCACTTT
TRBJ2-2,-,TRBV11-2,TRBD2,CASSLVAGGPAGELFF,TGTGCCAGCAGCTTAGTGGCGGGGGGGCCCGCCGGGGAGCTGTTTTTT
TRBJ2-7,-,TRBV6-5,-,CASRPSDRYEQYF,TGTGCCAGCAGACCATCGGACCGTTACGAGCAGTACTTC
TRBJ2-2,-,TRBV2,TRBD2,CASKSSGASTGELFF,TGTGCCAGCAAAAGTAGCGGGGCCTCCACCGGGGAGCTGTTTTTT
TRBJ2-3,few,TRBV10-3,-,CAISRLQGEGDTQYF,TGTGCCATCAGTAGGTTACAGGGGGAGGGAGATACGCAGTATTTT
TRBJ1-1,-,TRBV7-8,-,CASSPTGPGVGEAFF,TGTGCCAGCAGCCCTACGGGTCCGGGAGTAGGTGAAGCTTTCTTT
TRBJ1-1,many,TRBV4-3,-,CASSQAVLQMNTEAFF,TGCGCCAGCAGCCAAGCCGTTCTACAGATGAACACTGAAGCTTTCTTT
TRBJ2-3,many,TRBV2,-,CASSEMLAASTDTQYF,TGTGCCAGCAGTGAAATGCTAGCAGCGAGCACAGATACGCAGTATTTT
TRBJ2-1,-,TRBV6-2/TRBV6-3,TRBD1,CASRRDRGLHNEQFF,TGTGCCAGCAGAAGGGACAGGGGTCTCCACAATGAGCAGTTCTTC
TRBJ2-7,few,TRBV25-1,-,CASSEGWQGQYF,TGTGCCAGCAGTGAAGGGTGGCAGGGGCAGTACTTC
TRBJ2-5,-,TRBV25-1,TRBD1,CASSDLQGARAETQYF,TGTGCCAGCAGTGACTTACAGGGGGCGCGGGCAGAGACCCAGTACTTC
TRBJ2-2,many,TRBV20-1,-,CSARDFSANTGELFF,TGCAGTGCTAGAGATTTCAGCGCGAACACCGGGGAGCTGTTTTTT
TRBJ1-1,many,TRBV7-2,-,CASSSTVNTEAFF,TGTGCCAGCAGCTCGACAGTGAACACTGAAGCTTTCTTT
TRBJ1-1,few,TRBV6-1,TRBD1,CASSEGIRGLRTEAFF,TGTGCCAGCAGTGAAGGGATTAGGGGGCTGAGAACTGAAGCTTTCTTT
TRBJ2-2,-,TRBV18,-,CASSPRQDPGELFF,TGTGCCAGCTCACCACGACAGGACCCCGGGGAGCTGTTTTTT
TRBJ1-1,few,TRBV27,TRBD1,CASSAGTGGRAEAFF,TGTGCCAGCAGTGCCGGGACAGGGGGTAGGGCTGAAGCTTTCTTT
TRBJ2-3,many,TRBV10-3,-,CAISESMGFTQYF,TGTGCCATCAGTGAGTCGATGGGGTTTACGCAGTATTTT
TRBJ2-5,-,TRBV24-1,TRBD1,CATSDVGQGSGETQYF,TGTGCCACCAGTGATGTGGGACAGGGATCGGGAGAGACCCAGTACTTC